The 24 T cell receptor beta chains given below trace back to one sample, sequenced in a study. TCRdb ran MiXCR on the RT-PCR reads and lists one entry per CDR3 protein. Among fewer than 800,000 distinct CDR3 sequences listed, 14% were seen once. Source material: memory CD4+ T cells from blood. These receptors originate from a female donor in good health, serving as a healthy control.

This clonotype came up many times. The V call is TRBV20-1, the J call TRBJ2-5, with TRBD2 matching over 7 bases. The J segment lost 4 bases and the V segment lost 0 bases, leaving 5 bases of the junction unmatched. This CDR3 has 14 amino acids. From germline, CDR1 is DFQATT and CDR2 SNEGSKA (reference sequence). CDR3 nucleotide sequence: TGCAGTGCTAGAGATTTTCGCGGGAGAGAGACCCAGTACTTC. This gives the protein CSARDFRGRETQYF.

The CDR3 DNA is TGTGCCAGCAGCGTCTACTCGGGACAGGGGAAGAACGAGCAGTACTTC. Translated, it gives CASSVYSGQGKNEQYF. The chain couples TRBV9 to TRBJ2-7; 10 nucleotides agree with TRBD1. V trimming: 2 bases; J trimming: 5 bases; junction bases outside the gene matches: 10. The germline V gene has CDR1 SGDLS and CDR2 YYNGEE. CDR3 size: 16 residues.

This clonotype has only a few counts. The chain's CDR3 is CATTPPPGRTEAFF. The CDR3 DNA sequence: TGTGCCACCACTCCGCCACCGGGGCGGACTGAAGCTTTCTTT. The chain carries TRBV6-2 or TRBV6-3 and TRBJ1-1; possible D gene TRBD1, 5 bases. The V gene's germline CDR1 is MNHEY and CDR2 SVGEGT. V dropped 10 bases and J dropped 5 bases, with 20 bases sitting between them. This CDR3 contains 14 residues.

Comments on this clonotype: Because the CDR3's place on the DNA is in doubt, the DNA is left out and the CDR3 is given as listed by TCRdb. The V gene is TRBV4-3, the J gene TRBJ2-1; the D segment call TRBD2 is taken from the table without a DNA check. A total of 15 residues make up the CDR3, ends included. Germline V lookup: CDR1 LGHNA, CDR2 YSLEER. This CDR3 reads CASSQVWVAGGSWFF.

This clonotype has ten or more counts. The J gene is TRBJ2-7, the V gene TRBV5-5, with D possibly matching TRBD2 (5 bases). The ends were cut back, 0 bases at V and 2 bases at J, with 9 bases in the middle. In germline, CDR1 is SGHKS, CDR2 YYEKEE (reference sequence). The CDR3 runs to 14 residues. In nucleotides, the CDR3 is TGTGCCAGCAGCTTGGGTCCCGGGACCTACGAGCAGTACTTC. As protein: CASSLGPGTYEQYF.

In its sample, this clonotype was seen many times. The V and J genes are TRBV12-3 or TRBV12-4 and TRBJ1-5, with 8 bases that match TRBD1. CDR3 length: 14 amino acids. After removal of 4 bases from V and 7 bases from J, the junction contained 6 bases not matched to a gene. The CDR3 is CASSSQTGDQPQHF. CDR3 sequence (DNA): TGTGCCAGCAGTTCTCAGACAGGGGACCAGCCCCAGCATTTT.

This chain joins TRBV2 and TRBJ2-3; 11 nucleotides agree with TRBD1. The CDR3 is 18 amino acids. V lost 3 bases, J lost 1 base, and 9 bases stayed unmatched. The germline V gene encodes CDR1 SNHLY and CDR2 FYNNEI. DNA for the CDR3: TGTGCCAGCAGTGATCTAGGACAGGGGGCCATAGGCACAGATACGCAGTATTTT. This sequence encodes CASSDLGQGAIGTDTQYF.

This chain connects TRBV20-1 to TRBJ1-3; 7 nucleotides align to TRBD1. CDR3 length: 14 amino acids. V gave up 4 bases and J gave up 2 bases; unmatched junction bases: 5. Germline CDR1 DFQATT, CDR2 SNEGSKA (reference sequence). The CDR3, as DNA: TGCAGTGCTACCGACAGGGTAACTGGAAACACCATATATTTT. Translation: CSATDRVTGNTIYF.

A few counts support this clonotype. This sequence joins TRBV12-3 or TRBV12-4 and TRBJ2-1; D is perhaps TRBD2 (5 bases). V was shortened by 2 bases and J by 9 bases, with 17 bases between the two germline ends. CDR3 length: 15 residues. CDR3 in amino acids: CASSLQELGSTEQFF. DNA for the CDR3: TGTGCCAGCAGTTTACAGGAGCTAGGGAGCACTGAGCAGTTCTTC.

The J gene is TRBJ2-1, the V gene TRBV7-3; perhaps TRBD2 as D (6 bases). The CDR3 is 14 amino acids. Germline V gene sequence: CDR1 SGHTA, CDR2 FQGTGA. Trimming pared 1 base from V and 5 bases from J, leaving 9 bases between. The CDR3 sequence: CASSLIGGNNEQFF. In nucleotides, the CDR3 is TGTGCCAGCAGCTTAATAGGAGGGAACAATGAGCAGTTCTTC.

This chain joins TRBV9 and TRBJ1-3; D is uncertain. CDR1 is SGDLS, CDR2 YYNGEE, per germline. CDR3 size: 15 residues. V was trimmed by 0 bases and J by 0 bases, leaving 7 bases between them. This CDR3 is CASSVGPISGNTIYF. As DNA, the CDR3 is TGTGCCAGCAGCGTAGGGCCTATCTCTGGAAACACCATATATTTT.

The chain carries TRBV20-1 and TRBJ2-3; tentatively, D is TRBD2 (6 bases). Per germline, CDR1 DFQATT and CDR2 SNEGSKA (reference sequence). This CDR3 is 15 amino acids long. CDR3 in DNA: TGCGGATGTTCTAGGGACGGGAGCTTGACAGATACGCAGTATTTT. As protein: CGCSRDGSLTDTQYF.

This clonotype was recorded many times. The rearrangement links TRBV29-1 to TRBJ1-1; D call uncertain. Germline V lookup: CDR1 SQVTM, CDR2 ANQGSEA. V was shortened by 7 bases and J by 3 bases, with 15 bases between the two germline ends. The CDR3 contains 13 residues. CDR3 DNA sequence: TGCAGCGCTTTGTATTTGGTTGACACTGAAGCTTTCTTT. Translation gives CSALYLVDTEAFF.

The rearrangement uses TRBV28 and TRBJ1-4; possible D gene TRBD1, 6 bases. The germline gives CDR1 MDHEN, CDR2 SYDVKM. CDR3 length: 14 residues. V was trimmed by 6 bases and J by 8 bases, leaving 16 bases between them. CDR3 sequence: CASSSQGIGEKLFF. The CDR3 DNA reads TGTGCCAGCAGCTCCCAGGGGATAGGGGAAAAACTGTTTTTT.

V is TRBV12-3 or TRBV12-4 and J is TRBJ2-6; a possible D gene is TRBD1 (5 bases). Trimming pared 4 bases from V and 1 base from J, leaving 8 bases between. The CDR3 covers 15 residues. CDR3 sequence reads: CASSSDRSGANVLTF. For the CDR3, the DNA is TGTGCCAGCAGTTCAGACAGATCTGGGGCCAACGTCCTGACTTTC.

This chain connects TRBV20-1 to TRBJ2-7, with TRBD2 matching 7 bases. Trimming cost V 3 bases and J 4 bases; bases outside gene matches: 12. CDR1 and CDR2 from the germline V gene are DFQATT and SNEGSKA (reference sequence). This CDR3 contains 15 residues. The CDR3 DNA reads as TGCAGTGCTAGTCCGCCTAGCGGCCGTCTTTACGAGCAGTACTTC. It is translated as CSASPPSGRLYEQYF.

This clonotype was counted a few times. CDR3 protein: CASSLVGRAETAGTDTQYF. In nucleotides, the CDR3 is TGTGCCAGCAGTTTGGTCGGGAGGGCCGAGACGGCAGGCACAGATACGCAGTATTTT. The chain employs TRBV6-6 and TRBJ2-3; 8 nucleotides match TRBD2. The trim removed 4 bases at V and 1 base at J, leaving 16 bases unmatched. CDR1 and CDR2 from the germline V gene are MNHNY and SVGAGI (reference sequence). CDR3 length equals 19 residues.

This clonotype was observed a handful of times. The V call is TRBV3-1, the J call TRBJ2-1; 11 nucleotides line up with TRBD2. Germline loops: CDR1 LGHDT, CDR2 YNNKEL (reference sequence). The CDR3 is 15 residues long. J was trimmed by 7 bases and V by 0 bases; bases with no gene match: 2. CDR3 coding DNA: TGTGCCAGCAGCCAAGAAGGGACTAGCGGAAATGAGCAGTTCTTC. Amino acids: CASSQEGTSGNEQFF.

The V call is TRBV11-2, the J call TRBJ2-7; D gene unclear. The V and J ends lost 5 bases and 2 bases respectively, with 7 bases between them. The CDR3 loop spans 12 amino acids. The germline CDR1 and CDR2 sequences are SGHAT and FQNNGV. CDR3 bases: TGTGCCAGCAGCGCACGCCCCTACGAGCAGTACTTC. Translated: CASSARPYEQYF.

This clonotype was detected a few times. The rearrangement joins TRBV6-2 or TRBV6-3 to TRBJ2-3; 7 nucleotides align to TRBD2. The CDR3 has 21 residues. V dropped 0 bases and J dropped 0; count of bases not matched to a gene: 18. Germline V gives CDR1 MNHEY, CDR2 SVGEGT. CDR3 in amino acids: CASSYSSGGGYRLPSTDTQYF. The CDR3 DNA sequence: TGTGCCAGCAGTTACTCGTCGGGAGGCGGCTATCGTTTACCTAGCACAGATACGCAGTATTTT.

This clonotype turned up a few times. The genes are TRBV29-1 and TRBJ2-1; the match to TRBD2 covers 10 bases. Germline V CDR1 and CDR2: SQVTM, ANQGSEA. The CDR3 covers 12 residues. With V trimmed by 0 bases and J by 10 bases, 0 bases remained unmatched. CDR3 sequence (DNA): TGCAGCGTTGAAGATAGCGGGGGGGAGCAGTTCTTC. Translated, it gives CSVEDSGGEQFF.

This clonotype was observed a few times. The J gene is TRBJ1-1, the V gene TRBV7-2, with D possibly matching TRBD1 (5 bases). The germline CDR1 and CDR2 sequences are SGHTA and FQGNSA. The CDR3 runs 18 residues. V was pared by 7 bases and J by 6 bases, with 30 bases between. CDR3 sequence (DNA): TGTGCCAGCACCCCGAGGTTCGGGGGAAATGCACCGTTCGCTGAAGCTTTCTTT. Protein sequence: CASTPRFGGNAPFAEAFF.

This clonotype was observed a few times. The chain employs TRBV4-2 and TRBJ2-7, with TRBD2 identical over 7 bases. Per the germline V gene, CDR1 is LGHNA and CDR2 is YNFKEQ. With V trimmed by 2 bases and J by 0 bases, 7 bases remained unmatched. The CDR3 runs to 16 residues. CDR3 nucleotide sequence: TGTGCCAGCAGCCAAAGTTCCAGGACTAGCTCCTACGAGCAGTACTTC. Amino acids: CASSQSSRTSSYEQYF.

This clonotype was detected a few times. V is TRBV7-9 and J is TRBJ1-1, with D unresolved. Trimming removed 5 bases at V and 11 bases at J, with 15 bases between. This CDR3 is built from 12 residues. The germline CDR1 and CDR2 sequences are SEHNR and FQNEAQ (reference sequence). CDR3 DNA: TGTGCCAGCAGCCAAGACGCCACCGATGCTTTCTTT. It is translated as CASSQDATDAFF.